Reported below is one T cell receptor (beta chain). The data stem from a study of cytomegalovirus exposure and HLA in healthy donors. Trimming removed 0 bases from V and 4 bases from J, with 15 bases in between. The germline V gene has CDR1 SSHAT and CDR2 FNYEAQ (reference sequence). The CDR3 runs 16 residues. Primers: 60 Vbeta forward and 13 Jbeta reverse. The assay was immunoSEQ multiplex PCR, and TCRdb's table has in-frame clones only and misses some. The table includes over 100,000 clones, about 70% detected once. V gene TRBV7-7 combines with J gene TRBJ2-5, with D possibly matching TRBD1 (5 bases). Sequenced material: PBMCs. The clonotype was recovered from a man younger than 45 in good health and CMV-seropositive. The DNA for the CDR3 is TGTGCCAGCAGCTTAGCCCCCCAGGGAATGGGAGAGACCCAGTACTTC. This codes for CASSLAPQGMGETQYF.